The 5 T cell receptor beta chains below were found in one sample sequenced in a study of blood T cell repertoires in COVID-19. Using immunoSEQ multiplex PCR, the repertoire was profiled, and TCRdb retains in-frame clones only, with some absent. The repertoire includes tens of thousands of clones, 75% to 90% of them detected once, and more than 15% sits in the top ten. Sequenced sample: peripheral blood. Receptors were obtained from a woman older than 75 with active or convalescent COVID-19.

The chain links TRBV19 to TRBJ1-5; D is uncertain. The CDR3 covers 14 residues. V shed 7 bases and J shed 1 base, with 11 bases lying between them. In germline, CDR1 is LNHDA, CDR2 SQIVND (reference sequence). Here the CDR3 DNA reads TGTGCCAGTATGTCAGATCCGAGCAATCAGCCCCAGCATTTT. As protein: CASMSDPSNQPQHF.

CDR3 nucleotides: TGTGCCAGCAGCGTGAGGGGGAACAATGAGCAGTTCTTC. It specifies CASSVRGNNEQFF. The J gene is TRBJ2-1, the V gene TRBV9; possibly TRBD1 for D (6 bases). Germline V gives CDR1 SGDLS, CDR2 YYNGEE. This CDR3 has 13 residues. V was trimmed by 2 bases and J by 5 bases, leaving 8 bases between them.

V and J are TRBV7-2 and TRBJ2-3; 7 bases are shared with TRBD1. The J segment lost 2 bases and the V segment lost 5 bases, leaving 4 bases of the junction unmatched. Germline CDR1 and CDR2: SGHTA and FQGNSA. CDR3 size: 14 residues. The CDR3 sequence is CASSRGQDTDTQYF. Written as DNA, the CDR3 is TGTGCCAGCAGCAGAGGACAGGACACAGATACGCAGTATTTT.

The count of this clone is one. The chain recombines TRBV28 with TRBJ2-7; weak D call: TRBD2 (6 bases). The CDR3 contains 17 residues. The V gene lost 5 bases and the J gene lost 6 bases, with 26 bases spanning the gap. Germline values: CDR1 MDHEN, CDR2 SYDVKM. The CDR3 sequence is CASSQPARDLPLSEQYF. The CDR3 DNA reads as TGTGCCAGCAGTCAACCCGCGAGGGACTTACCTCTTTCCGAGCAGTACTTC.

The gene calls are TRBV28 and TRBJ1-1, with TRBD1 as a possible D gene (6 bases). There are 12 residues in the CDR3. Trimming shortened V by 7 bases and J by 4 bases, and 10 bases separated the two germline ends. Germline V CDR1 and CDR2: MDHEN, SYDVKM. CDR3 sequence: CASTSTGTEAFF. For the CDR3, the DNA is TGTGCCAGCACCTCGACAGGCACTGAAGCTTTCTTT.